This T cell receptor beta chain stems from a study of T-cell reconstitution after alpha-beta-depleted transplantation in children. Study-level results: Surviving recipient T cells and thymic progenitors produced the high day-60 TCRbeta diversity seen in some patients. Newly made T cells mostly supplied T-cell counts and diversity one year after transplant. Several hundred expanded graft clones reportedly were the source of alpha-beta T cells about two months after transplant.

CDR1 and CDR2 from the germline V gene are MNHEY and SVGAGI. This CDR3 is built from 16 residues. V lost 1 base, J lost 8 bases, and 19 bases lay in between. For TCRbeta, the library was prepared with unique molecular identifiers. MiXCR, applied by TCRdb to the PCR reads, yields one record per CDR3 protein. The table records about 500,000 distinct CDR3 sequences, approximately 10% of them present only once. Turning to this clonotype: The antigen remains unidentified.

The sequence was collected from a female patient aged 2-9 years who had a stem cell transplant for aplastic anemia, so the T cells may come from the graft donor. The chain links TRBV6-5 to TRBJ2-3; D perhaps matches TRBD2 (5 bases). Here the sequenced sample was PBMCs, mostly from graft donor cells, taken 180 days after TCRalphabeta/CD19-depleted stem cell transplant. The CDR3 sequence is CASSYFGLGPGGTQYF. The CDR3 DNA reads as TGTGCCAGCAGTTACTTCGGTTTGGGCCCCGGAGGTACGCAGTATTTT.